These 21 T cell receptor beta chains originate from one sample sequenced in a study of blood T cell repertoires in COVID-19. Profiling relied on immunoSEQ multiplex PCR, and the TCRdb table lists in-frame clones only, not all of them. Among a few hundred thousand clones listed, 85% were seen once. Sequencing was carried out using peripheral blood. Receptors were obtained from a young woman with acute or convalescent COVID-19.

This chain connects TRBV6-5 to TRBJ1-2; maybe TRBD1 (5 bases). Germline V gene data show CDR1 as MNHEY and CDR2 as SVGAGI. V was shortened by 4 bases and J by 4 bases, with 16 bases between the two germline ends. The CDR3 contains 15 residues. The CDR3 is CASSSPRGGSYGYTF. CDR3 DNA: TGTGCCAGCAGTTCCCCCCGGGGGGGATCCTATGGCTACACCTTC.

V and J are TRBV28 and TRBJ1-1; 8 bases line up with TRBD1. The V and J ends lost 5 bases and 4 bases, in that order; junction bases with no gene match: 9. Germline V lookup: CDR1 MDHEN, CDR2 SYDVKM. CDR3 length: 15 amino acids. This CDR3 is CASSQLDRGSTEAFF. In nucleotides, the CDR3 is TGTGCCAGCAGTCAATTAGACAGGGGCAGCACTGAAGCTTTCTTT.

This rearrangement joins TRBV30 to TRBJ2-7, with 8 positions matching TRBD1. Germline CDR1 reads GTSNPN; CDR2 reads SVGIG (reference sequence). The CDR3 runs to 13 residues. Losses at the gene ends were 5 bases for V and 0 bases for J; bases not matched to a gene: 3. In DNA form, the CDR3 reads TGTGCCTGGGGAGGACAGGGCTCCTACGAGCAGTACTTC. This gives the protein CAWGGQGSYEQYF.

This sequence joins TRBV28 and TRBJ1-2, with D tentatively TRBD1 (5 bases). CDR1 is MDHEN, CDR2 SYDVKM, per germline. V lost 2 bases to trimming and J lost 4 bases, with 11 bases between them. The CDR3 sequence is 14 residues long. In DNA, the CDR3 is TGTGCCAGCAGTTTAGATGGCAGGGTCTATGGCTACACCTTC. This translates into CASSLDGRVYGYTF.

The chain links TRBV19 to TRBJ2-1, with 8 bases aligning to TRBD2. The CDR3 runs to 14 residues. V shed 5 bases and J 3 bases; nucleotides not matched to a gene: 3. The germline V gene encodes CDR1 LNHDA and CDR2 SQIVND (reference sequence). The CDR3 region is CASSLRGDYNEQFF. The CDR3 coding sequence is TGTGCCAGTAGTTTGCGGGGGGACTACAATGAGCAGTTCTTC.

The chain is built from TRBV2 and TRBJ2-5, with 9 bases matching TRBD2. Trimming cost V 5 bases and J 1 base; bases outside gene matches: 2. Germline V lookup: CDR1 SNHLY, CDR2 FYNNEI. This CDR3 comprises 14 residues. CDR3 DNA sequence: TGTGCCAGCAGTCTGACTAGCGGCCAAGAGACCCAGTACTTC. It is translated as CASSLTSGQETQYF.

This clone was detected once. The chain carries TRBV7-2 and TRBJ1-1; possible D gene TRBD1, 6 bases. Germline values: CDR1 SGHTA, CDR2 FQGNSA. Trimming took 2 bases from V and 5 from J, leaving 15 bases between them. This CDR3 spans 15 amino acids. In nucleotides, the CDR3 is TGTGCCAGCAGCTTATACAGGGCCGGGGGGACTGAAGCTTTCTTT. Encoded protein: CASSLYRAGGTEAFF.

This clone was counted a few times. The chain joins TRBV9 to TRBJ1-3, with unresolved D. Germline V gene sequence: CDR1 SGDLS, CDR2 YYNGEE. The CDR3 has 15 residues. With 4 bases removed from V and 0 bases from J, the gap between germline ends came to 11 bases. In nucleotides, the CDR3 is TGTGCCAGCAGCACCACGGGGTTCTCTGGAAACACCATATATTTT. It translates to CASSTTGFSGNTIYF.

This clone has only one observation. V is TRBV18 and J is TRBJ2-7; the match to TRBD2 covers 9 bases. The germline V gene has CDR1 KGHSH and CDR2 LQKENI. This CDR3 is 14 amino acids long. V trimming: 6 bases; J trimming: 5 bases; junction bases outside the gene matches: 8. This chain's CDR3 is CASSSAGGEDEQYF. CDR3 in DNA: TGTGCCAGCTCGTCAGCGGGAGGAGAGGACGAGCAGTACTTC.

The chain employs TRBV4-1 and TRBJ1-3, with 7 bases aligning to TRBD1. This CDR3 comprises 16 residues. Germline V lookup: CDR1 MGHRA, CDR2 YSYEKL. Unmatched junction bases numbered 7, after V lost 3 bases and J lost 2 bases. CDR3 amino acids: CASSQTGQATGNTIYF. CDR3 nucleotide sequence: TGCGCCAGCAGCCAGACCGGACAGGCAACTGGAAACACCATATATTTT.

This chain uses TRBV7-8 with TRBJ2-7, with 7 bases lining up with TRBD1. In germline, CDR1 is SGHVS, CDR2 FQNEAQ. The CDR3 loop spans 16 amino acids. Trimming took 5 bases from V and 1 from J; bases not matched to a gene: 11. The CDR3 coding sequence is TGTGCCAGCAGCCCCCCCCTTAGACAGGGATCCTACGAGCAGTACTTC. It specifies CASSPPLRQGSYEQYF.

The chain uses TRBV4-1 and TRBJ2-5; 10 bases line up with TRBD2. The CDR3 length is 17 residues. Trimming took 0 bases from V and 4 from J; bases not matched to a gene: 8. Germline lookup yields CDR1 MGHRA and CDR2 YSYEKL. CDR3 residues: CASSQEISGGAGETQYF. In nucleotides, the CDR3 is TGCGCCAGCAGCCAAGAAATCAGCGGGGGGGCCGGAGAGACCCAGTACTTC.

The chain has TRBV9 and TRBJ2-7; maybe TRBD1 (5 bases). Per germline, CDR1 SGDLS and CDR2 YYNGEE. CDR3 length: 15 amino acids. Trimming cost V 3 bases and J 6 bases, with 19 bases left between them. The CDR3 DNA sequence: TGTGCCAGCAGCGCCTCTAGGGGTTTACCTACCGAGCAGTACTTC. Its protein product is CASSASRGLPTEQYF.

The chain couples TRBV6-5 to TRBJ1-1; D may be TRBD1 (6 bases). Germline values: CDR1 MNHEY, CDR2 SVGAGI. Trimming removed 8 bases at V and 6 bases at J, with 22 bases between. This CDR3 has 15 amino acids. Written as DNA, the CDR3 is TGTGCCAGCCTAAAAGCGACTGGAGGGGGGGCTGAAGCTTTCTTT. It translates to CASLKATGGGAEAFF.

The chain uses TRBV19 and TRBJ1-2; no firm D call. V lost 4 bases, J lost 7 bases, and 10 bases lay in between. Germline CDR1 reads LNHDA; CDR2 reads SQIVND (reference sequence). This CDR3 spans 12 amino acids. The CDR3 DNA sequence: TGTGCCAGTAGTACGCTGGCAAGTGGCTACACCTTC. It encodes CASSTLASGYTF.

This clone showed up just once. The genes are TRBV6-5 and TRBJ2-7; perhaps TRBD1 as D (5 bases). There are 14 residues in the CDR3. Germline values: CDR1 MNHEY, CDR2 SVGAGI. V gave up 1 base and J gave up 4 bases, with 11 bases separating them. The CDR3 loop is CASSYYPGPYEQYF. The CDR3 DNA sequence: TGTGCCAGCAGTTACTATCCAGGGCCGTACGAGCAGTACTTC.

The chain couples TRBV28 to TRBJ2-3, with 8 bases aligning to TRBD2. Looked up from germline, CDR1 is MDHEN and CDR2 is SYDVKM. V dropped 7 bases and J dropped 5; count of bases not matched to a gene: 8. This CDR3 region has 14 residues. CDR3 bases: TGTGCCAGCACGGAAAGCGGGAGAAGAGATACGCAGTATTTT. It codes for CASTESGRRDTQYF. Variable domain in full (rest from reference TRBV28 and TRBJ2-3): DVKVTQSSRYLVKRTGEKVFLECVQDMDHENMFWYRQDPGLGLRLIYFSYDVKMKEKGDIPEGYSVSREKKERFSLILESASTNQTSMYLCASTESGRRDTQYFGPGTRLTVL.

Details on this clone: In the same sample, other DNA sequences code for this CDR3. The chain is built from TRBV6-5 and TRBJ1-1, with unresolved D. The V gene's germline CDR1 is MNHEY and CDR2 SVGAGI. The CDR3 loop spans 11 amino acids. Trimming removed 8 bases from V and 3 bases from J, with 7 bases in between. DNA for the CDR3: TGTGCCAGCGGGCGGGACACTGAAGCTTTCTTT. Its translation is CASGRDTEAFF.

This clone was counted a single time. The gene calls are TRBV9 and TRBJ1-6; the match to TRBD1 covers 7 bases. Germline values: CDR1 SGDLS, CDR2 YYNGEE. CDR3 length: 16 amino acids. The J segment lost 3 bases and the V segment lost 3 bases, leaving 6 bases of the junction unmatched. The CDR3 nucleotides read TGTGCCAGCAGCGAGGGACAGCAACTCTATAATTCACCCCTCCACTTT. It translates to CASSEGQQLYNSPLHF.

This chain uses TRBV2 with TRBJ1-1; D unresolved. Germline lookup yields CDR1 SNHLY and CDR2 FYNNEI. Trimming left V 7 bases short and J 1 base short, with 10 bases between. The CDR3 extends over 13 amino acids. CDR3 DNA sequence: TGTGCCAGCATCGAGTACCCGAACACTGAAGCTTTCTTT. This codes for CASIEYPNTEAFF.

The chain has TRBV9 and TRBJ1-1, with 8 nucleotides matching TRBD1. With V trimmed by 4 bases and J by 0 bases, 5 bases remained unmatched. Germline CDR1 is SGDLS and CDR2 is YYNGEE. The CDR3 contains 15 residues. CDR3 bases: TGTGCCAGCAGCACCCGGACAGGGCTGAACACTGAAGCTTTCTTT. It yields the protein CASSTRTGLNTEAFF.